Shown below are 23 T cell receptor beta chains from a single sample sequenced in a study of early T cells in non-severe SARS-CoV-2 infection. Each CDR3 protein gets one entry after TCRdb re-called the 5' RACE reads with MiXCR. The sample gives around 55,000 distinct CDR3 sequences, 9.5% to 15% of which show up once; 3% to 4.5% is in the top ten. Sequencing was done on a sample of whole blood. The receptors shown here come from an adult who was a healthcare worker with PCR-confirmed SARS-CoV-2 infection or an uninfected control (not recorded which).

This clonotype appeared a single time. This chain links TRBV5-1 with TRBJ2-5; no reliable D call. The V end lost 0 bases, the J end lost 4 bases, and 10 bases lay between the germline ends. This CDR3 has 14 residues. In germline, CDR1 is SGHRS, CDR2 YFSETQ. DNA of the CDR3: TGCGCCAGCAGCTTGGGATCTCGAGGAGAGACCCAGTACTTC. This translates into CASSLGSRGETQYF.

The chain has TRBV24-1 and TRBJ2-3, with 7 bases that match TRBD1. CDR1 and CDR2 (germline): KGHDR, SFDVKD. The CDR3 has 15 residues. V was pared by 3 bases and J by 0 bases, with 2 bases of the junction left unmatched. CDR3 sequence reads: CATSDPRGSTDTQYF. The DNA for the CDR3 is TGTGCCACCAGTGATCCCAGGGGGAGCACAGATACGCAGTATTTT.

CDR3 DNA: TGCAGTGCTCGCGAAAGTTCGGGACCCTACGAGCAGTACTTC. Translating gives CSARESSGPYEQYF. The chain has TRBV20-1 and TRBJ2-7; D might be TRBD1 or TRBD2, each matching 5 bases. The CDR3 is made up of 14 amino acids. The V and J ends lost 5 bases and 2 bases respectively, with 16 bases between them. CDR1 is DFQATT, CDR2 SNEGSKA, per germline (reference sequence).

The rearrangement uses TRBV11-2 and TRBJ2-7; D remains ambiguous. CDR3 length equals 14 residues. V was trimmed by 5 bases and J by 0 bases, leaving 11 bases between them. CDR1 is SGHAT, CDR2 FQNNGV, per germline. DNA of the CDR3: TGTGCCAGCAGCGCGGACGGGTTCTCCTACGAGCAGTACTTC. Protein sequence: CASSADGFSYEQYF.

There are a few counts of this clonotype. The rearrangement uses TRBV7-9 and TRBJ1-6; a weak D match, TRBD1 (5 bases). V gave up 5 bases and J gave up 4 bases, with 12 bases separating them. Germline loops: CDR1 SEHNR, CDR2 FQNEAQ (reference sequence). The CDR3 loop spans 15 amino acids. CDR3 in amino acids: CASSRTGTYNSPLHF. CDR3 DNA: TGTGCCAGCAGCCGTACCGGGACTTATAATTCACCCCTCCACTTT.

This clonotype was picked up many times. The rearrangement uses TRBV7-2 and TRBJ1-1; D unclear. V was pared by 2 bases and J by 5 bases, with 6 bases between. This CDR3 is built from 12 residues. Germline V gene sequence: CDR1 SGHTA, CDR2 FQGNSA. The CDR3 nucleotides are TGTGCCAGCAGCTTAAGACTAACTGAAGCTTTCTTT. Amino acids: CASSLRLTEAFF.

The CDR3, as DNA: TGTGCCAGCAGCGAGGCGGGAGGGCCCTCCTACGAGCAGTACTTC. This sequence encodes CASSEAGGPSYEQYF. This chain uses TRBV9 with TRBJ2-7; 9 bases agree with TRBD2. V was pared by 3 bases and J by 0 bases, with 4 bases of the junction left unmatched. CDR1 and CDR2 from the germline V gene are SGDLS and YYNGEE. The CDR3 length is 15 residues.

This clonotype turned up a few times. J is TRBJ2-1 and V is TRBV28, with 11 bases lining up with TRBD2. V was clipped by 3 bases and J by 10 bases; unmatched bases: 8. CDR3 length: 15 residues. CDR1 is MDHEN, CDR2 SYDVKM, per germline. CDR3: CASSFHGTSGIEQFF. The CDR3 DNA sequence: TGTGCCAGCAGTTTCCATGGGACTAGCGGCATCGAGCAGTTCTTC.

The sample holds many counts of this clonotype. This chain uses TRBV11-2 with TRBJ2-3; TRBD1 is a possible D gene (7 bases). Trimming pared 5 bases from V and 3 bases from J, leaving 12 bases between. The CDR3 totals 14 residues. Per the germline V gene, CDR1 is SGHAT and CDR2 is FQNNGV. CDR3 in DNA: TGTGCCAGCAGCCAGGGGGGCGGAACAGATACGCAGTATTTT. This sequence encodes CASSQGGGTDTQYF.

This clonotype was counted many times. The rearrangement links TRBV20-1 to TRBJ2-3; D is perhaps TRBD1 or TRBD2 (5 bases each). Trimming removed 5 bases from V and 0 bases from J, with 12 bases in between. The CDR3 consists of 14 residues. CDR1 DFQATT and CDR2 SNEGSKA come from the germline V gene (reference sequence). The DNA for the CDR3 is TGCAGTGCTCTTCGAGGGGCTAGCACAGATACGCAGTATTTT. Encoded protein: CSALRGASTDTQYF.

The rearrangement joins TRBV6-1 to TRBJ2-3, with TRBD2 matching over 7 bases. Germline V gene lookup returns CDR1 MNHNS and CDR2 SASEGT. This CDR3 contains 14 residues. Trimming cost V 10 bases and J 3 bases; bases outside gene matches: 10. The CDR3 DNA reads TGTGCCACAAAGACTAGCAGACGTACAGATACGCAGTATTTT. Its protein is CATKTSRRTDTQYF.

This clonotype was seen repeatedly, ten times or more. The chain has TRBV6-6 and TRBJ2-1; maybe TRBD2 (6 bases). From germline, CDR1 is MNHNY and CDR2 SVGAGI (reference sequence). CDR3 length equals 14 residues. Trimming cost V 10 bases and J 9 bases, with 22 bases left between them. In DNA form, the CDR3 reads TGTGCCACCGCAGCGGGTGGACCCTTATTTGAGCAGTTCTTC. Residues: CATAAGGPLFEQFF.

This clonotype was found many times. The V call is TRBV20-1, the J call TRBJ2-2; 9 nucleotides line up with TRBD2. The CDR3 length is 17 residues. CDR1 and CDR2 (germline): DFQATT, SNEGSKA (reference sequence). Unmatched junction bases numbered 7, after V lost 0 bases and J lost 2 bases. CDR3 loop: CSARDPAGGSNTGELFF. The CDR3 DNA is TGCAGTGCTAGAGACCCTGCGGGAGGGTCTAACACCGGGGAGCTGTTTTTT.

This clonotype occurred a few times. CDR3 coding DNA: TGCAGCGTTGTGGGCGATAGCAATCAGCCCCAGCATTTT. This gives the protein CSVVGDSNQPQHF. The chain joins TRBV29-1 to TRBJ1-5; unclear D gene. The CDR3 is 13 amino acids. The ends were cut back, 4 bases at V and 0 bases at J, with 7 bases in the middle. Germline V lookup: CDR1 SQVTM, CDR2 ANQGSEA.

This clonotype occurred a few times. This chain joins TRBV6-2 or TRBV6-3 and TRBJ2-3, with 8 bases that match TRBD2. Germline V CDR1 and CDR2: MNHEY, SVGEGT. The J segment lost 4 bases and the V segment lost 0 bases, leaving 6 bases of the junction unmatched. The CDR3 sequence is 16 residues long. As DNA, the CDR3 is TGTGCCAGCAGTTACTCGAAGCGCGGGAGGTCAGATACGCAGTATTTT. Its translation is CASSYSKRGRSDTQYF.

This clonotype was observed a handful of times. This CDR3 is CASSPKDRGLKAEAFF. DNA of the CDR3: TGTGCCAGCTCACCAAAAGACAGGGGGCTTAAGGCTGAAGCTTTCTTT. The gene calls are TRBV18 and TRBJ1-1, with 10 nucleotides matching TRBD1. The CDR3 consists of 16 residues. The germline gives CDR1 KGHSH, CDR2 LQKENI. V trimming: 2 bases; J trimming: 6 bases; junction bases outside the gene matches: 9.

The sample holds a few counts of this clonotype. The chain is built from TRBV5-1 and TRBJ2-2; unclear D gene. The CDR3 extends over 13 amino acids. Germline CDR1 is SGHRS and CDR2 is YFSETQ. Trimming took 0 bases from V and 5 from J, leaving 5 bases between them. The DNA for the CDR3 is TGCGCCAGCAGCTTGGGGCCGACCGGGGAGCTGTTTTTT. It yields the protein CASSLGPTGELFF. The full variable domain, completed using reference TRBV5-1 and TRBJ2-2, is KAGVTQTPRYLIKTRGQQVTLSCSPISGHRSVSWYQQTPGQGLQFLFEYFSETQRNKGNFPGRFSGRQFSNSRSEMNVSTLELGDSALYLCASSLGPTGELFFGEGSRLTVL.

This clonotype appeared many times. In DNA, the CDR3 is TGTGCCAGCACCACAGGACTAGCGGGAGGGGGACCCCTCAATGAGCAGTTCTTC. Residues: CASTTGLAGGGPLNEQFF. The J gene is TRBJ2-1, the V gene TRBV3-1, with TRBD2 matching over 15 bases. The CDR3 is 18 amino acids. CDR1 is LGHDT, CDR2 YNNKEL, per germline (reference sequence). Trimming cost V 7 bases and J 6 bases; bases outside gene matches: 13.

This clonotype showed up many times. V and J are TRBV7-9 and TRBJ1-1, with 9 bases identical to TRBD1. This CDR3 is 18 amino acids long. CDR1 SEHNR and CDR2 FQNEAQ come from the germline V gene (reference sequence). V lost 5 bases and J lost 3; bases outside the gene matches: 16. CDR3 nucleotide sequence: TGTGCCAGCAGCCCGCCCGGACAGGGGAAATTTTTGGACACTGAAGCTTTCTTT. It encodes CASSPPGQGKFLDTEAFF.

The rearrangement links TRBV28 to TRBJ2-1; D is unresolved. V was shortened by 1 base and J by 5 bases, with 6 bases between the two germline ends. This CDR3 region has 13 residues. Looked up from germline, CDR1 is MDHEN and CDR2 is SYDVKM. This CDR3 is CASSLFSDNEQFF. The DNA of the CDR3 is TGTGCCAGCAGTTTATTCAGTGACAATGAGCAGTTCTTC.

The chain joins TRBV6-1 to TRBJ1-1; maybe TRBD1 (6 bases). The CDR3 has 14 amino acids. In germline, CDR1 is MNHNS, CDR2 SASEGT. Deletions cut 5 bases from V and 0 bases from J, with 10 bases between. In DNA, the CDR3 is TGTGCCAGCAGTTCGGACAGACTGAACACTGAAGCTTTCTTT. Its protein is CASSSDRLNTEAFF.

This clonotype was observed many times. V usage is TRBV14 and J usage is TRBJ2-2; tentative D call: TRBD2 (6 bases). Per the germline V gene, CDR1 is SGHDN and CDR2 is FVKESK. The CDR3 is 16 amino acids. V was trimmed by 4 bases and J by 6 bases, leaving 18 bases between them. This chain's CDR3 is CASSPPRRRGPGELFF. In DNA form, the CDR3 reads TGTGCCAGCAGCCCCCCCCGTCGGAGGGGTCCCGGGGAGCTGTTTTTT.

The V call is TRBV4-2, the J call TRBJ2-3, with D uncertain. The length of the CDR3 is 15 residues. Germline-derived CDR1 and CDR2 are LGHNA and YNFKEQ. Trimming pared 2 bases from V and 2 bases from J, leaving 11 bases between. CDR3 sequence (DNA): TGTGCCAGCAGCCAAACGATTTCCTTCACAGATACGCAGTATTTT. It specifies CASSQTISFTDTQYF.